The source of this T cell receptor (beta chain) is a study of cytomegalovirus exposure and HLA in healthy donors. Study-level background: There were 90 million to 130 million unique TCR beta sequences, drawn from 150 million to 200 million T cells, in an earlier analysis. General study results and limits: Near-uniform donor sequencing depth was presumed by presence/absence analyses.

In the case of this clone: Its antigen is currently unknown.

The study ran its PCR with 60 Vbeta and 13 Jbeta primers. The table came from immunoSEQ multiplex PCR; TCRdb's copy has only in-frame clones and leaves some out. The data show 99,000 or so clones, 9.5% to 15% seen once. The sequencing input was PBMCs. This TCR was recovered from a middle-aged man in good health and CMV-seropositive.

Here the CDR3 DNA reads TGTGCCAGCTCGAATACCCAACCGAGGCGGGGCGTCTCTGGGGCCAACGTCCTGACTTTC. It yields the protein CASSNTQPRRGVSGANVLTF. The rearrangement joins TRBV2 to TRBJ2-6; D might be TRBD2 (6 bases). Between the trimmed V and J ends, which lost 8 bases and 0 bases, there was a span of 26 bases. The CDR3 covers 20 residues. Germline CDR1 SNHLY, CDR2 FYNNEI.